This TCR beta chain emerged from a study of blood T cell repertoires in COVID-19. Study background: Some COVID-19 samples were acute and others convalescent; all came from the United States, Italy and Spain. PBMCs, B-cell-depleted T cells, or T cells were the source of the cDNA or gDNA that made up the material.

This CDR3 contains 15 residues. V lost 3 bases to trimming and J lost 5 bases; unmatched junction nucleotides: 6. Germline V gene data show CDR1 as MGHRA and CDR2 as YSYEKL. As processed by the authors: Reference gene primers were amplified, and this amplification served to estimate nucleated cell counts. TCRdb's table, derived via immunoSEQ multiplex PCR, lists solely in-frame clones and lacks some. V and J calls and clone size are those listed in that table; D and trimming were worked out from the DNA. The profile shows 190,000 or so clones, roughly nine tenths of them singletons. The clonotype was recovered from a woman aged 25 to 39 with active or convalescent COVID-19. The chain couples TRBV4-1 to TRBJ2-5; the match to TRBD2 covers 10 bases. The sequenced sample consisted of peripheral blood. CDR3 sequence (DNA): TGCGCCAGCAGCCAGGTAGCGGGAGGATATGAGACCCAGTACTTC. Protein: CASSQVAGGYETQYF.